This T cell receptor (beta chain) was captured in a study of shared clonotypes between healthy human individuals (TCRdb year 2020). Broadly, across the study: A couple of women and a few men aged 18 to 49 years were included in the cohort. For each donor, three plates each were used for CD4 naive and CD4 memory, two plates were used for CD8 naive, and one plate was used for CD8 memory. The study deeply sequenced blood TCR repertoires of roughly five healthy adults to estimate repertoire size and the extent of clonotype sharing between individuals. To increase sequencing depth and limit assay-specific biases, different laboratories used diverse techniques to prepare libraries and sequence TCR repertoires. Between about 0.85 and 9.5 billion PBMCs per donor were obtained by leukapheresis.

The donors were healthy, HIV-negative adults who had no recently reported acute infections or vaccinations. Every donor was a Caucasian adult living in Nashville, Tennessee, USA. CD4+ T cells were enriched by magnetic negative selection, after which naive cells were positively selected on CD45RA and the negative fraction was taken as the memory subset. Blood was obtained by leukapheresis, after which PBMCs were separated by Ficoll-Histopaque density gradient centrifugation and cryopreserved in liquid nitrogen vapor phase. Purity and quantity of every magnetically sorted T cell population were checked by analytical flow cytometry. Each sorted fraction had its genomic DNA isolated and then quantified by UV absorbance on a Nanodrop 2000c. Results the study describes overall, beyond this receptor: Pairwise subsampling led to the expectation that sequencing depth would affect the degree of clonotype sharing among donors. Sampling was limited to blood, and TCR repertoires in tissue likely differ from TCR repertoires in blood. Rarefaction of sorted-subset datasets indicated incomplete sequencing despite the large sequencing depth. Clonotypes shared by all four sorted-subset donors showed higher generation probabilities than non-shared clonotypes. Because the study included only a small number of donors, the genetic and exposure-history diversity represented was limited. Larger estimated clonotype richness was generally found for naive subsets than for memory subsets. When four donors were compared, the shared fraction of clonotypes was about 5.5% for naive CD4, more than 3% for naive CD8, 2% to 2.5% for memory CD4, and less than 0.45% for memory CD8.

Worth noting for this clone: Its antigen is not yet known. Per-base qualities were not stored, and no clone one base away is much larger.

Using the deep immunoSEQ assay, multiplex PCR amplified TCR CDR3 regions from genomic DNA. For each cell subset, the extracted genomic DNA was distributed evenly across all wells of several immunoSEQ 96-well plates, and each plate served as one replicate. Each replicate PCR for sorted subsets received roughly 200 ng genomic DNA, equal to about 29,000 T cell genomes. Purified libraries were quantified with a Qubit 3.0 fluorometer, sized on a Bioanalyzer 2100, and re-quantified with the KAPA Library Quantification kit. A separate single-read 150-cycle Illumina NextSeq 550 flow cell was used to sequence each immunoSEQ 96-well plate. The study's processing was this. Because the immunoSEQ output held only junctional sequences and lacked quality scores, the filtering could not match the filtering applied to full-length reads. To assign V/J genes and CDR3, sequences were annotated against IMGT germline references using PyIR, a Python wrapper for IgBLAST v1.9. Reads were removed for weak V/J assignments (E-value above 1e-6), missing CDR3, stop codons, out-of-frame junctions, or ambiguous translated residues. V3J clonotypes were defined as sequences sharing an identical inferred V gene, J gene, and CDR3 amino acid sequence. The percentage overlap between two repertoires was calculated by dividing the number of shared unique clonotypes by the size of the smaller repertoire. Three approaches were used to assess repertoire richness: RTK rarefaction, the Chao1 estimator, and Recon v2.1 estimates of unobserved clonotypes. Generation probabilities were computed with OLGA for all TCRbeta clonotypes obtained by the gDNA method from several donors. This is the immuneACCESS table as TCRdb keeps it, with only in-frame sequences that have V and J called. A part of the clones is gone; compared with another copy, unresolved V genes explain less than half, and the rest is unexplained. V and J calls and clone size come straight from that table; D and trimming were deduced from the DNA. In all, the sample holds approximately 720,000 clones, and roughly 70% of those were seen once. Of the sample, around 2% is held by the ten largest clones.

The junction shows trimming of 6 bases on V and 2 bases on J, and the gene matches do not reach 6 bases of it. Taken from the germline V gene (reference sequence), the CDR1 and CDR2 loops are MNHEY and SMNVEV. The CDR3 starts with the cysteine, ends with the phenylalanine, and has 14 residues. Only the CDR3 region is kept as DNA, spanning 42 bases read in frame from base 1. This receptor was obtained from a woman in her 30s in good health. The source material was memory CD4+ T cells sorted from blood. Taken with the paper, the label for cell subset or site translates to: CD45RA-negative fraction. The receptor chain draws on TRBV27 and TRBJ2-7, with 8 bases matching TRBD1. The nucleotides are TGTGCCAGCAGGCCGGGACAGGCCGCCTACGAGCAGTACTTC. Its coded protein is CASRPGQAAYEQYF.